A selection of T cell receptor beta chains follows, all from one sample in a study of shared clonotypes between healthy human individuals. The repertoire was sequenced with immunoSEQ multiplex PCR; TCRdb's copy has only in-frame clones and lacks some. The sample contains millions of clones, 93% of which appear only once. Sequenced input: naive CD4+ T cells from PBMCs. These receptors all stem from a man in his late teens or twenties in good health. Some clones in this sample may be carry-over from other donors' samples. Both conserved end residues are part of each CDR3. D genes are given only for firm matches. Size is stated for part of the rows, as once, few or many counts, or as a class when the clone is expanded.

j_call clone_size d_call v_call cdr3_aa
TRBJ2-3 once - TRBV20-1 CSAQWDTQYF
TRBJ1-5 - - TRBV5-5 CASSLAARNQPQHF
TRBJ2-1 - TRBD2 TRBV6-4 CASSDRFLASGRSSYNEQFF
TRBJ2-3 - - TRBV5-4 CASSLAGGRLGADTQYF
TRBJ1-3 - - TRBV4-1 CASSQVRASSGNTIYF
TRBJ1-6 - - TRBV7-9 CASSLVGDSPLHF
TRBJ2-7 - TRBD1 TRBV28 CASSTGQGFYEQYF
TRBJ2-3 - - TRBV28 CASSFSVPFEQYF
TRBJ2-4 - TRBD1 TRBV7-2 CASSLVQQGNIQYF
TRBJ1-1 - - TRBV5-4 CASSHGLNTEAFF
TRBJ2-5 - - TRBV25-1 CASRTSGTLQETQYF
TRBJ2-5 - - TRBV20-1 CSASLRETQYF
TRBJ2-5 - - TRBV5-1 CASSPGDGRETQYF
TRBJ2-2 - TRBD1 TRBV4-1 CASSHPWTGVHGELFF
TRBJ2-2 - - TRBV10-2 CASNGARDWTGELFF